This TCR beta chain originates from a study of blood T cell repertoires in COVID-19. The CDR3 extends over 16 amino acids. J gave up 6 bases and V 2 bases, and 9 bases lay outside the gene matches. CDR1 and CDR2 from the germline V gene are LGHDT and YNNKEL (reference sequence). Some clones are missing from TCRdb's copy, which holds only in-frame ones; the method was immunoSEQ multiplex PCR. Among roughly 150,000 clones listed, approximately 85% were seen once. This TCR was recovered from a woman over 75 with acute or convalescent COVID-19. Sequences were obtained from peripheral blood. V usage is TRBV3-1 (or the pseudogene TRBV3-2) and J usage is TRBJ2-3, with TRBD2 matching 9 bases. The DNA for the CDR3 is TGTGCCAGCAGCCAACTTAGCGGGGGATCCTCGGATACGCAGTATTTT. It specifies CASSQLSGGSSDTQYF.